This passage covers 23 T cell receptor beta chains from one sample sequenced in a study of prognosis after radiotherapy for stage I lung cancer. Template was genomic DNA; TCR beta CDR3 amplified in two multiplex PCR rounds. Primers targeting each individual TRBV and TRBJ gene were applied in first-round PCR. TCRdb re-derived calls from the multiplex PCR reads in MiXCR, one entry per CDR3 protein. The sample has almost 40,000 distinct CDR3 sequences; approximately 24% are singletons. The source was PBMCs, collected before or after stereotactic body radiation therapy (not recorded which). The receptors come from a donor of 50 years or more with non-small cell lung cancer.

This clonotype was counted at least ten times. The chain has TRBV12-5 and TRBJ2-1; D not certain. The CDR3 runs 12 residues. Germline V gene sequence: CDR1 LGHNT, CDR2 FRNRAP. Trimming shortened V by 5 bases and J by 8 bases, and 10 bases separated the two germline ends. The CDR3 here is CASGPPWDEQFF. DNA of the CDR3: TGTGCTAGTGGTCCCCCCTGGGATGAGCAGTTCTTC.

By proportion, this clonotype is medium-sized. The genes are TRBV6-5 and TRBJ2-5, with 7 bases identical to TRBD2. J lost 4 bases, V lost 4 bases, and 12 bases had no gene match. The CDR3 extends over 16 amino acids. CDR1 and CDR2 (germline): MNHEY, SVGAGI. The CDR3 here is CASSSAEAGEAETQYF. The CDR3 DNA is TGTGCCAGCAGTTCCGCGGAGGCGGGAGAGGCAGAGACCCAGTACTTC.

This clonotype was detected many times. The chain uses TRBV5-6 and TRBJ2-1; 7 positions match TRBD1. After removal of 3 bases from V and 9 bases from J, the junction contained 3 bases not matched to a gene. This CDR3 has 12 amino acids. CDR1 and CDR2 from the germline V gene are SGHDT and YYEEEE. CDR3 in amino acids: CASSSTGVEQFF. As DNA, the CDR3 is TGTGCCAGCAGCTCAACAGGGGTTGAGCAGTTCTTC.

This clonotype was seen at least ten times. The V and J genes are TRBV6-1 and TRBJ1-2; D uncertain. Trimming shortened V by 2 bases and J by 4 bases, and 11 bases separated the two germline ends. This CDR3 has 14 amino acids. In germline, CDR1 is MNHNS, CDR2 SASEGT. The CDR3 sequence is CASSEKGSSYGYTF. CDR3 nucleotides: TGTGCCAGCAGTGAAAAGGGTAGCTCCTATGGCTACACCTTC.

In its sample, this clonotype was seen many times. The chain combines TRBV20-1 with TRBJ1-5, with no clear D. The CDR3 is 16 amino acids. Germline V gives CDR1 DFQATT, CDR2 SNEGSKA (reference sequence). V was trimmed by 3 bases and J by 0 bases, leaving 15 bases between them. The CDR3 is CSASSRFDNSNQPQHF. The CDR3 DNA follows: TGCAGTGCTAGTTCACGGTTCGACAATAGCAATCAGCCCCAGCATTTT.

A remark on this clonotype: A much bigger clone sits one base away, suggesting this may be a read error. V gene TRBV20-1 combines with J gene TRBJ1-1; D possibly corresponds to TRBD1 (6 bases). The CDR3 totals 12 residues. Germline V gene lookup returns CDR1 DFQATT and CDR2 SNEGSKA (reference sequence). The V end lost 5 bases, the J end lost 5 bases, and 12 bases lay between the germline ends. CDR3 region: CSAPRGGTEAFF. CDR3 sequence (DNA): TGCAGTGCTCCGAGGGGGGGTACTGAAGCTTTCTTT.

This clonotype has ten or more counts. This chain joins TRBV11-2 and TRBJ1-1; no firm D call. The CDR3 extends over 13 amino acids. V was clipped by 0 bases and J by 1 base, with 3 bases between them. The germline gives CDR1 SGHAT, CDR2 FQNNGV. The CDR3 DNA reads as TGTGCCAGCAGCTTAGAAGGGAACACTGAAGCTTTCTTT. Its protein product is CASSLEGNTEAFF. Using reference TRBV11-2 and TRBJ1-1 for the parts outside the CDR3, the full variable domain is EAGVAQSPRYKIIEKRQSVAFWCNPISGHATLYWYQQILGQGPKLLIQFQNNGVVDDSQLPKDRFSAERLKGVDSTLKIQPAKLEDSAVYLCASSLEGNTEAFFGQGTRLTVV.

This clonotype showed up many times. The V gene is TRBV2, the J gene TRBJ1-2, with TRBD1 as a possible D gene (6 bases). CDR3 length: 15 amino acids. V was shortened by 4 bases and J by 0 bases, with 12 bases between the two germline ends. Germline CDR1 SNHLY, CDR2 FYNNEI. For the CDR3, the DNA is TGTGCCAGCAGTGGTTGGACAGCTACTAACTATGGCTACACCTTC. This codes for CASSGWTATNYGYTF.

A note on this clonotype: A read error is likely here: a far larger clone is one base away. The J gene is TRBJ2-6, the V gene TRBV6-1; the D gene is possibly TRBD2 (5 bases). The CDR3 has 14 residues. The V gene's germline CDR1 is MNHNS and CDR2 SASEGT. In DNA form, the CDR3 reads TGTACCAGCAGTGAGGGCGCTCGGGCCAACGTCCTGACTTTC. It is translated as CTSSEGARANVLTF.

This chain joins TRBV3-1 and TRBJ1-4; D is perhaps TRBD1 (6 bases). Germline assignment: CDR1 LGHDT and CDR2 YNNKEL (reference sequence). The CDR3 runs 20 residues. Trimming left V 0 bases short and J 0 bases short, with 20 bases between. The CDR3 nucleotides read TGTGCCAGCAGCCAAGAAGGGACATTCCGGAGGGGAGCAACTAATGAAAAACTGTTTTTT. Its translation is CASSQEGTFRRGATNEKLFF.

This clonotype was seen a few times. The chain joins TRBV29-1 to TRBJ2-7; 8 bases match TRBD1. Germline CDR1 reads SQVTM; CDR2 reads ANQGSEA. After removal of 7 bases from V and 3 bases from J, the junction contained 8 bases not matched to a gene. The CDR3 is 13 amino acids. The CDR3 protein is CSATQGGFYEQYF. The CDR3 coding sequence is TGCAGCGCTACACAGGGGGGTTTCTACGAGCAGTACTTC.

This clonotype came up many times. The V gene is TRBV7-2, the J gene TRBJ2-7; D not certain. The CDR3 contains 11 residues. Trimming took off 5 bases at V and 4 bases at J, with 6 bases between the two ends. Germline CDR1 reads SGHTA; CDR2 reads FQGNSA. CDR3 in DNA: TGTGCCAGCAGCCAAGATTACGAGCAGTACTTC. This codes for CASSQDYEQYF.

Ten or more counts support this clonotype. The DNA of the CDR3 is TGTGCCTGGACGTGGCGGGGGGAAAACACCGGGGAGCTGTTTTTT. Its translation is CAWTWRGENTGELFF. This rearrangement joins TRBV2 to TRBJ2-2; 8 nucleotides match TRBD2. The ends lost 11 bases at V and 2 bases at J; junction bases unmatched: 10. CDR1 is SNHLY and CDR2 is FYNNEI in the germline V gene. The CDR3 sequence is 15 residues long.

This clonotype was seen many times. The V gene is TRBV20-1, the J gene TRBJ2-3; D unclear. Germline assignment: CDR1 DFQATT and CDR2 SNEGSKA (reference sequence). Trimming stripped 6 bases from V and 3 bases from J, with 7 bases between. This CDR3 comprises 11 residues. The CDR3 DNA reads as TGCAGTGCCGATAGAACAGATACGCAGTATTTT. Its translation is CSADRTDTQYF.

Note on this clonotype: One base away lies a much larger clone, so this may be a sequencing read error. The chain uses TRBV5-6 and TRBJ2-2, with TRBD2 as a possible D gene (6 bases). From germline, CDR1 is SGHDT and CDR2 YYEEEE. This CDR3 has 13 residues. The CDR3 DNA is TGTGCCAGCAGCTGGGGGAGCGGAGGGGCGAAGTATTTT. It is translated as CASSWGSGGAKYF.

This clonotype occurred many times. This rearrangement joins TRBV6-5 to TRBJ2-6; no reliable D call. Trimming took off 7 bases at V and 0 bases at J, with 13 bases between the two ends. This CDR3 region has 16 residues. Germline-derived CDR1 and CDR2 are MNHEY and SVGAGI. CDR3 bases: TGTGCCAGCATTTATCGCGATTCCTCTGGGGCCAACGTCCTGACTTTC. Amino acids: CASIYRDSSGANVLTF.

Ten or more counts support this clonotype. The rearrangement uses TRBV6-2 or TRBV6-3 and TRBJ1-1; D gene uncertain. The CDR3 extends over 14 amino acids. CDR1 and CDR2 (germline): MNHEY, SVGEGT. The V end was cut by 2 bases, the J end by 1 base, with 8 bases between. This chain's CDR3 is CASSYGPGNTEAFF. The CDR3 DNA reads as TGTGCCAGCAGTTACGGTCCGGGGAACACTGAAGCTTTCTTT.

As for this clonotype: One end of the junction is discordant with germline, which a read error may explain. The chain is built from TRBV5-5 and TRBJ2-5, with 9 bases identical to TRBD1. This CDR3 region has 14 residues. Germline V gives CDR1 SGHKS, CDR2 YYEKEE (reference sequence). CDR3 loop: CASSATGGLETLYF. DNA of the CDR3: TGTGCCAGCAGCGCAACAGGGGGCTTAGAGACCCTGTACTTC.

This clonotype was picked up many times. This rearrangement joins TRBV18 to TRBJ2-7; no definite D call. Germline loops: CDR1 KGHSH, CDR2 LQKENI. This CDR3 contains 14 residues. V lost 2 bases and J 3 bases, leaving 11 bases between the germline ends. In nucleotides, the CDR3 is TGTGCCAGCTCACCAAGGCGTCAGAGCTACGAGCAGTACTTC. Translating gives CASSPRRQSYEQYF.

This clonotype is termed medium-sized (0.01 to 0.1%). The chain couples TRBV5-1 to TRBJ2-2; 11 nucleotides agree with TRBD2. With V trimmed by 4 bases and J by 5 bases, 7 bases remained unmatched. CDR3 length: 16 amino acids. Germline V gives CDR1 SGHRS, CDR2 YFSETQ. CDR3 nucleotide sequence: TGCGCCAGCAGCCCCAGGACTAGCGGGCTGACCGGGGAGCTGTTTTTT. It encodes CASSPRTSGLTGELFF.

In this sample, this clonotype turned up many times. This sequence joins TRBV9 and TRBJ2-3, with unresolved D. With 4 bases removed from V and 0 bases from J, the gap between germline ends came to 12 bases. The CDR3 loop spans 15 amino acids. Per the germline V gene, CDR1 is SGDLS and CDR2 is YYNGEE. The CDR3 DNA reads as TGTGCCAGCAGCCGGGCCCCGTCTAGCACAGATACGCAGTATTTT. Its protein is CASSRAPSSTDTQYF.

The J gene is TRBJ2-1, the V gene TRBV7-6, with TRBD2 matching over 11 bases. CDR3 length equals 16 residues. Looked up from germline, CDR1 is SGHVS and CDR2 is FNYEAQ. Trimming cost V 5 bases and J 6 bases; bases outside gene matches: 9. CDR3 region: CASSRVGLAECNEQFF. DNA for the CDR3: TGTGCCAGCAGCCGAGTGGGACTAGCGGAGTGCAATGAGCAGTTCTTC.

Note on this clonotype: A single base separates this from a much larger clone, so it may be a read error. V and J are TRBV30 and TRBJ2-6; 7 bases match TRBD1. The germline V gene has CDR1 GTSNPN and CDR2 SVGIG (reference sequence). Losses at the gene ends were 2 bases for V and 0 bases for J; bases not matched to a gene: 13. The CDR3 loop spans 19 amino acids. This CDR3 is CAWSTNYRGLPSGANVLTF. CDR3 nucleotide sequence: TGTGCCTGGAGTACGAATTACAGGGGCCTTCCCTCTGGGGCCAACGTCCTGACTTTC.